Included here is one T cell receptor beta chain sequence, with context. What antigen it recognizes has not been identified. Base-call qualities are not available, and no considerably larger clone is one nucleotide away. This entry belongs to a study of blood T cells in healthy people across ages (dated by TCRdb to between 2015 and 2016). A note on the overall study: In model experiments, template switching captured about one uniquely barcoded TCR beta cDNA molecule for every two T cells. Using the same blood draw, the study looked at two additional independent replicas of 1 million unique cDNA reads for two donors, one aged 18 to 30 and the other aged 80 or older. To avoid experimental bias, donors of different ages were randomly spread across the sequencing lanes. The donors were divided into four age groups: young (average roughly 15 years), middle-aged (about 40), aged (about 60) and long-lived (roughly 86). Using deep sequencing normalized with unique cDNA molecular identifiers, the study measured how TCR beta repertoire diversity changes with age.

According to the germline V gene, CDR1 reads MNHEY and CDR2 reads SVGEGT. Including cysteine and phenylalanine, the CDR3 has 16 amino acids. Only the CDR3 part of the read is kept: 48 bases, read in frame from the first base. Clipping removes 6 bases from V and 6 bases from J, with 12 as the unmatched junction base count. The library relied on 5' RACE. These reads were obtained on an Illumina HiSeq 2500. The second PCR ran for roughly 7 to 12 cycles and used a J-beta primer mix along with a sample-barcoded 5' primer. A template-switch 5' adaptor carrying 12 random nucleotides introduced a unique molecular identifier onto each TCR beta cDNA molecule. Each sample yielded at least 3 million CDR3-containing paired-end reads. The Mint cDNA synthesis kit, primed by a TRBC-specific oligonucleotide, was used to synthesize first-strand cDNA from all RNA. Following uracil-DNA glycosylase treatment, a first 18-cycle PCR with universal primers M1SS and BC2_uni_R was performed on all cDNA. The published analysis was carried out like this. Normalization of each sample was performed by random selection of 1 million high-quality reads, each carrying a distinct molecular identifier. Instead of being binned into consensus sequences, reads with shared molecular identifiers were discarded. CDR3 identification, clonotype clustering and error correction used MiTCR with a Q25 quality threshold and the strictest error-elimination algorithm. Lower-bound total TCR beta diversity was estimated with a nonparametric unseen species model using Euler transformation. The raw public data were reprocessed by TCRdb itself: fastp quality trimming at Q25, MiXCR clonotype calling, in-frame beta chains only. Each entry is one CDR3 protein sequence, shown with its most common DNA and genes. TCRdb assigned the V and J calls; the authors' analysis was not used. A total of about a million distinct CDR3 sequences appear in this sample, 40% to 60% of them only once. Roughly an eighth of the sample goes to the ten largest clones.

What the authors observed across the whole study: Compared with the aged group, more naive CD4+ T cells, fewer expanded clones and increased TCR diversity were shown by the long-lived group, suggesting age selection. Observed TCR beta diversity correlated strongly with the percentage of naive T cells measured by flow cytometry. As age increased, observed TCR beta diversity per million T cells dropped in a roughly linear way, and a significant reduction was already evident by age about 40. Total diversity estimates from one million sequenced T cells were considered lower bounds and underestimates. Because donor CMV infection status was unknown, age-related changes in expanded clonotypes were potentially confounded. Since profiling was done on bulk unsorted PBMCs, naive and antigen-experienced compartments could not be conclusively compared.

The 39 donors, aged about 6 to 90 years, were systemically healthy Caucasian individuals from Russia. About 10 milliliters of peripheral blood were collected from each donor into EDTA-treated Vacutainer tubes. PBMCs were isolated by Ficoll-Paque density-gradient centrifugation, with at least 6 million obtained per sample. Trizol reagent was used to extract total RNA from PBMCs, with at least 5.5 micrograms per sample. For every donor, flow cytometry on a PBMC aliquot measured the percentage of naive CD45RAhigh/CD27high T cells. The sequencing input was blood. The TCR comes from a man aged 25-45 years in good health. The chain is encoded by TRBV6-2 or TRBV6-3 joined to TRBJ2-1; 9 bases in between match TRBD2. In nucleotide form, the sequence is TGTGCCAGCAGAAACCACGGGCTAGCGGGGTCCAATGAGCAGTTCTTC. This yields the protein CASRNHGLAGSNEQFF.